The 14 T cell receptor beta chains reported below all come from one sample, sequenced in a study of shared clonotypes between healthy human individuals. The protocol was immunoSEQ multiplex PCR, while the TCRdb copy is restricted to in-frame clones and leaves out a portion. Among about 2,500,000 clones, around 90% were seen once, and the ten largest hold over 0.12%. The sequencing input was naive CD4+ T cells sorted from blood. Subset: CD45RA+ positively selected. These receptors were obtained from a man between 18 and 29 years old in good health.

In this sample, this clone turned up once. The chain carries TRBV7-9 and TRBJ2-1; TRBD2 matches at 10 bases. The germline CDR1 and CDR2 sequences are SEHNR and FQNEAQ (reference sequence). V lost 5 bases to trimming and J lost 4 bases; unmatched junction nucleotides: 8. The length of the CDR3 is 16 residues. The CDR3 reads CASSTSLAGWYNEQFF. In DNA form, the CDR3 reads TGTGCCAGCAGCACTTCACTAGCGGGATGGTACAATGAGCAGTTCTTC.

The rearrangement links TRBV25-1 to TRBJ2-1, with D uncertain. The CDR3 consists of 14 residues. Deletions cut 3 bases from V and 0 bases from J, with 6 bases between. Looked up from germline, CDR1 is MGHDK and CDR2 is SYGVNS. This CDR3 reads CASSERSSYNEQFF. DNA of the CDR3: TGTGCCAGCAGTGAGAGGAGCTCCTACAATGAGCAGTTCTTC.

The chain recombines TRBV10-3 with TRBJ2-7; 9 positions match TRBD1. The J segment lost 4 bases and the V segment lost 7 bases, leaving 5 bases of the junction unmatched. CDR1 ENHRY and CDR2 SYGVKD come from the germline V gene. This CDR3 is 13 amino acids long. The CDR3 region is CAINRDRGYEQYF. DNA of the CDR3: TGTGCCATCAACCGAGACAGGGGGTACGAGCAGTACTTC.

The chain carries TRBV29-1 and TRBJ2-7; D remains ambiguous. The CDR3 runs to 11 residues. The V end was cut by 7 bases, the J end by 4 bases, with 11 bases between. CDR1 and CDR2 (germline): SQVTM, ANQGSEA. The CDR3 loop is CSGGLRYEQYF. Written as DNA, the CDR3 is TGCAGCGGGGGTTTAAGGTACGAGCAGTACTTC.

As to this clone: Other nucleotide sequences from this sample produce the same CDR3. The gene calls are TRBV29-1 and TRBJ2-5; D call uncertain. Trimming stripped 4 bases from V and 5 bases from J, with 5 bases between. CDR1 and CDR2 (germline): SQVTM, ANQGSEA. The CDR3 sequence is 10 residues long. CDR3 sequence (DNA): TGCAGCGTTGTCCGGGAGACCCAGTACTTC. Its translation: CSVVRETQYF.

V gene TRBV21-1 combines with J gene TRBJ2-7; the table's D call of TRBD1 was not tested on the DNA. TRBV21-1 is annotated as a pseudogene. This CDR3 spans 14 amino acids. CDR3 nucleotide sequence: TGTGCCAGCTCGGAGACAGGGATAAAGTACGAGCAGTACTTC. Translating gives CASSETGIKYEQYF.

The chain uses TRBV14 and TRBJ1-2; tentative D call: TRBD1 (5 bases). V gave up 4 bases and J gave up 14 bases, with 17 bases separating them. The CDR3 runs to 12 residues. Germline V gene sequence: CDR1 SGHDN, CDR2 FVKESK. This CDR3 is CASSRQGNPSTF. The CDR3 nucleotides read TGTGCCAGCAGCCGCCAGGGCAATCCCTCTACCTTC.

The chain joins TRBV5-1 to TRBJ2-3, with D possibly matching TRBD2 (6 bases). This CDR3 contains 15 residues. Germline CDR1 reads SGHRS; CDR2 reads YFSETQ. V shed 0 bases and J shed 2 bases, with 10 bases lying between them. Here the CDR3 DNA reads TGCGCCAGCAGCTTGGGGGACTCGAACACAGATACGCAGTATTTT. It is translated as CASSLGDSNTDTQYF.

This chain uses TRBV27 with TRBJ1-5; the match to TRBD1 covers 8 bases. V gave up 5 bases and J gave up 5 bases; unmatched junction bases: 5. The CDR3 is 14 amino acids. Per the germline V gene, CDR1 is MNHEY and CDR2 is SMNVEV (reference sequence). The CDR3 DNA reads as TGTGCCAGCAGTCCCGGGACAGGTTATCAGCCCCAGCATTTT. It specifies CASSPGTGYQPQHF.

This clone occurred once. The chain uses TRBV4-1 and TRBJ2-5; tentatively, D is TRBD2 (6 bases). Germline CDR1 MGHRA, CDR2 YSYEKL. This CDR3 has 13 residues. Trimming removed 2 bases from V and 4 bases from J, with 8 bases in between. CDR3 sequence (DNA): TGCGCCAGCAGCCAACCGGGGGTAGAGACCCAGTACTTC. Translation gives CASSQPGVETQYF.

This clone has just a few counts. The rearrangement links TRBV2 to TRBJ1-6, with a weak D call TRBD1 (6 bases). CDR3 length equals 15 residues. The V and J ends lost 2 bases and 9 bases respectively, with 14 bases between them. Germline V gene data show CDR1 as SNHLY and CDR2 as FYNNEI. This chain's CDR3 is CASSERGQGGSPLHF. The CDR3 coding sequence is TGTGCCAGCAGTGAACGGGGGCAGGGTGGTTCACCCCTCCACTTT.

This chain links TRBV5-4 with TRBJ2-5; TRBD1 or TRBD2 may be the D gene (6 bases each). With 3 bases removed from V and 7 bases from J, the gap between germline ends came to 16 bases. Germline V gives CDR1 SGHNT, CDR2 YYREEE (reference sequence). The CDR3 runs to 14 residues. Here the CDR3 DNA reads TGTGCCAGCAGCTATTGGGGGCGGGAAGGGACCCAGTACTTC. Protein sequence: CASSYWGREGTQYF.

The chain has TRBV6-5 and TRBJ1-1; no definite D call. Looked up from germline, CDR1 is MNHEY and CDR2 is SVGAGI. V gave up 5 bases and J gave up 0 bases, with 13 bases separating them. This CDR3 has 15 residues. CDR3: CASSPTGKMNTEAFF. In nucleotides, the CDR3 is TGTGCCAGCAGTCCGACGGGGAAAATGAACACTGAAGCTTTCTTT.

This clone was counted a few times. The chain couples TRBV19 to TRBJ2-2; no clear D gene. The CDR3 sequence is 13 residues long. In germline, CDR1 is LNHDA, CDR2 SQIVND (reference sequence). Trimming pared 3 bases from V and 7 bases from J, leaving 9 bases between. The CDR3 region has the DNA TGTGCCAGTAGTATGATAGCAGGCGGGGAGCTGTTTTTT. Its protein product is CASSMIAGGELFF.